This T cell receptor beta chain was recovered during a study of T cells in Graves' hyperthyroidism and ophthalmopathy. This CDR3 is built from 15 residues. Trimming took 1 base from V and 0 from J, leaving 7 bases between them. Graves' hyperthyroidism qualified as stable when ophthalmopathy did not progress within 18 months. Uncontrolled infection, other autoimmune disease, pregnancy and lactation each barred patients from inclusion. Fresh peripheral blood, about 10 ml of it, supplied the PBMCs. Study observations and caveats: Ophthalmopathy was separated from stable hyperthyroidism by a 13 V-J model.

RNA transcripts yielded amplified TCR beta CDR3 regions. The HTBI primer set served for first-round RT-PCR of the TCR CDR3. TCRdb re-called the multiplex PCR reads through MiXCR, storing one row per CDR3 protein. The table records fewer than 600,000 distinct CDR3 sequences, 14% of them present only once. This clonotype was seen many times. Its antigen is unidentified. The sequencing input was blood. The chain has TRBV12-3 or TRBV12-4 and TRBJ2-4; no clear D gene. The source is a woman under 30 with Graves' hyperthyroidism. The CDR3 DNA sequence: TGTGCCAGCAGTTTAGGGGATGGAGCCAAAAACATTCAGTACTTC. This translates into CASSLGDGAKNIQYF.